This is a list of T cell receptor beta chains from one sample in a study of shared clonotypes between healthy human individuals. TCRdb keeps only in-frame clones here, not all; method: immunoSEQ multiplex PCR. The sample records 750,000 to 1,000,000 clones, 92% being singletons. The sequenced sample consisted of naive CD8+ T cells sorted from blood. These receptors were collected from a man aged 25-45 years in good health. CDR3s include the opening cysteine and the closing phenylalanine or tryptophan. D genes are given only for firm matches. For some rows the clone size is stated as once, few or many, or as a class when expanded; others skip it.

J,size,D,V,CDR3,DNA
TRBJ2-1,once,TRBD2,TRBV7-2,CASSIGLAGGPLLDEQFF,TGTGCCAGCAGCATCGGACTAGCGGGAGGGCCTCTTCTTGATGAGCAGTTCTTC
TRBJ2-1,-,TRBD2,TRBV2,CASSAGGSTLGHNEQFF,TGTGCCAGCAGTGCGGGCGGGAGCACACTTGGACACAATGAGCAGTTCTTC
TRBJ2-5,-,-,TRBV7-9,CASSLEVDLKYF,TGTGCCAGCAGCTTAGAGGTTGATCTTAAGTACTTC
TRBJ1-1,-,TRBD1,TRBV29-1,CSVERAGGGSEAFF,TGCAGCGTTGAGCGCGCAGGGGGAGGCTCTGAAGCTTTCTTT
TRBJ2-1,once,-,TRBV7-8,CASSLAIILGEQFF,TGTGCCAGCAGCTTAGCGATTATTTTGGGTGAGCAGTTCTTC
TRBJ2-1,-,-,TRBV27,CASSLKGVSSYNEQFF,TGTGCCAGCAGTTTAAAGGGGGTGAGCTCCTACAATGAGCAGTTCTTC
TRBJ2-1,-,TRBD1,TRBV19,CASRDRHRDRVVPPLRSNEQFF,TGTGCCAGTAGAGACAGGCACCGGGACAGGGTCGTCCCCCCGCTGAGGTCGAATGAGCAGTTCTTC
TRBJ1-2,few,-,TRBV2,CASRGHGYTF,TGTGCCAGCAGGGGGCACGGCTACACCTTC
TRBJ2-7,-,TRBD2,TRBV19,CASGQGARLAGGPGYEQYF,TGTGCCAGTGGGCAGGGGGCTCGTCTAGCGGGAGGACCGGGCTACGAGCAGTACTTC
TRBJ2-5,-,TRBD2,TRBV11-2,CASRGGAGGAETQYF,TGTGCCAGCCGCGGGGGGGCGGGAGGCGCCGAGACCCAGTACTTC
TRBJ2-7,-,-,TRBV19,CASSPGQGGPYEQYF,TGTGCCAGTAGTCCCGGACAGGGAGGGCCCTACGAGCAGTACTTC
TRBJ1-2,few,TRBD1,TRBV7-7,CASSLTPTGGWNGYTF,TGTGCTAGCAGCTTAACTCCGACAGGGGGGTGGAATGGCTACACCTTC
TRBJ2-1,-,TRBD2,TRBV29-1,CSVPLTSGRNNEQFF,TGCAGCGTCCCCCTGACTAGCGGGAGGAACAATGAGCAGTTCTTC
TRBJ1-3,-,-,TRBV29-1,CSYRRGNSGNTIYF,TGCAGTTACCGTCGGGGGAACTCTGGAAACACCATATATTTT
TRBJ2-1,-,TRBD2,TRBV27,CASSFLTGLVSNEQFF,TGTGCCAGCAGTTTTTTAACGGGACTAGTCTCAAATGAGCAGTTCTTC
TRBJ2-1,-,-,TRBV2,CASSEPVDSSYNEQFF,TGTGCCAGCAGTGAGCCCGTGGACAGCTCCTACAATGAGCAGTTCTTC
TRBJ2-5,-,TRBD1,TRBV29-1,CSVLGQGSFQETQYF,TGCAGCGTCTTAGGACAGGGAAGTTTCCAAGAGACCCAGTACTTC
TRBJ2-1,-,-,TRBV28,CASSSLGTYNEQFF,TGTGCCAGCAGTTCACTGGGAACCTACAATGAGCAGTTCTTC
TRBJ1-5,few,-,TRBV7-9,CASSSYNQPQHF,TGTGCCAGCAGCTCCTACAATCAGCCCCAGCATTTT
TRBJ2-3,-,-,TRBV28,CASSSLQSEGSTDTQYF,TGTGCCAGCAGTTCCCTCCAGAGTGAGGGAAGCACAGATACGCAGTATTTT
TRBJ2-5,once,TRBD2,TRBV27,CASSLLGGRETQYF,TGTGCCAGCAGTTTATTGGGAGGGCGAGAGACCCAGTACTTC
TRBJ2-1,-,-,TRBV6-6,CASSLAGYNEQFF,TGTGCCAGCAGTTTGGCCGGATACAATGAGCAGTTCTTC
TRBJ2-7,-,-,TRBV4-1,CASSQVSGGDYEQYF,TGCGCCAGCAGCCAAGTTTCCGGGGGTGACTACGAGCAGTACTTC
TRBJ1-2,-,-,TRBV27,CASGGTTGNYGYTF,TGTGCCAGCGGAGGAACTACAGGGAACTATGGCTACACCTTC
TRBJ2-1,-,TRBD1,TRBV9,CASSVEKGANEQFF,TGTGCCAGCAGCGTAGAAAAGGGGGCGAATGAGCAGTTCTTC
TRBJ1-1,-,-,TRBV6-1,CASSDLIGGPIEAFF,TGTGCCAGCAGTGATCTAATTGGAGGACCGATAGAAGCTTTCTTT
TRBJ2-6,-,TRBD1,TRBV15,CATSREGGTGVGANVLTF,TGTGCCACCAGCAGAGAGGGCGGGACAGGGGTTGGGGCCAACGTCCTGACTTTC
TRBJ2-6,-,-,TRBV7-9,CASSLQGFSSGANILTF,TGTGCCAGCAGCTTACAGGGATTCTCCTCTGGGGCCAACATCCTGACTTTC
TRBJ2-7,-,TRBD1,TRBV18,CASSAGQVPYEQYF,TGTGCCAGCTCAGCCGGACAGGTGCCCTACGAGCAGTACTTC
TRBJ2-1,-,-,TRBV6-5,CASSYYGSNEQFF,TGTGCCAGCAGTTACTACGGGAGCAATGAGCAGTTCTTC
TRBJ1-1,-,-,TRBV4-1,CASSPVQGLPTKNTEAFF,TGCGCCAGCAGCCCGGTACAGGGATTGCCAACAAAAAACACTGAAGCTTTCTTT
TRBJ2-7,-,-,TRBV5-1,CASSDSYEQYF,TGCGCCAGCAGCGACTCCTACGAGCAGTACTTC
TRBJ2-5,-,TRBD2,TRBV5-1,CASSLTSGREYQETQYF,TGCGCCAGCAGCTTGACTAGCGGGAGGGAGTACCAAGAGACCCAGTACTTC
TRBJ1-2,-,-,TRBV28,CASTDWEDTMSNYGYTF,TGTGCCAGCACCGATTGGGAGGATACAATGTCGAACTATGGCTACACCTTC
TRBJ2-7,-,TRBD1,TRBV27,CASSPRTGGFYEQYF,TGTGCCAGCAGTCCCCGGACAGGGGGCTTCTACGAGCAGTACTTC
TRBJ2-1,-,-,TRBV6-4,CASSDGFEQFF,TGTGCCAGCAGTGACGGGTTTGAGCAGTTCTTC
TRBJ2-2,-,-,TRBV29-1,CSVTLAPNTGELFF,TGCAGCGTAACACTAGCCCCGAACACCGGGGAGCTGTTTTTT
TRBJ2-3,-,-,TRBV28,CASSWVGGDTQYF,TGTGCCAGCAGTTGGGTCGGGGGAGATACGCAGTATTTT
TRBJ2-3,-,-,TRBV28,CASSLGGGVTDTQYF,TGTGCCAGCAGTTTGGGAGGGGGGGTCACAGATACGCAGTATTTT
TRBJ1-2,-,-,TRBV28,CASSLTGSQLWGGYTF,TGTGCCAGCAGTTTAACGGGGTCCCAGTTGTGGGGCGGCTACACCTTC
TRBJ2-7,-,-,TRBV27,CASSLGRPKYEQYF,TGTGCCAGCAGTTTAGGCAGGCCCAAATACGAGCAGTACTTC
TRBJ2-1,-,TRBD2,TRBV29-1,CSVTTSGAYGEQFF,TGCAGCGTTACGACTAGCGGGGCCTACGGTGAGCAGTTCTTC
TRBJ2-5,-,TRBD2,TRBV6-4,CASMPTEREDEETQYF,TGTGCCAGCATGCCCACAGAACGGGAGGATGAAGAGACCCAGTACTTC
TRBJ2-1,-,-,TRBV29-1,CSVEPGPTPGLTVNEQFF,TGCAGCGTTGAACCCGGACCGACACCGGGACTGACAGTAAATGAGCAGTTCTTC
TRBJ2-7,-,-,TRBV5-6,CASSLGDPYEQYF,TGTGCCAGCAGCTTAGGGGACCCCTACGAGCAGTACTTC
TRBJ2-7,-,-,TRBV6-6,CASSSHHVGLAHEQYF,TGTGCCAGCAGTTCCCATCACGTGGGGCTAGCCCACGAGCAGTACTTC
TRBJ1-1,-,-,TRBV27,CASSSYDHRVGAFF,TGTGCCAGCAGTTCCTACGACCACAGGGTGGGTGCTTTCTTT
TRBJ2-3,-,TRBD2,TRBV18,CASSPLGLAGTDTQYF,TGTGCCAGCTCACCACTCGGACTAGCGGGCACAGATACGCAGTATTTT
TRBJ1-5,-,-,TRBV10-2,CASSETAGQPQHF,TGCGCCAGCAGTGAAACGGCGGGACAGCCCCAGCATTTT
TRBJ2-7,-,TRBD1,TRBV13,CASSLGQGYSYEQYF,TGTGCCAGCAGCTTGGGACAGGGCTACTCCTACGAGCAGTACTTC
TRBJ2-2,-,TRBD1,TRBV11-2,CASSLDPGGGTGELFF,TGTGCCAGCAGCTTAGATCCAGGGGGCGGGACCGGGGAGCTGTTTTTT